Listed below are T cell receptor beta chains from one sample, sequenced in a study of neurological immune-mediated disorders. MiXCR, run by TCRdb on the 5' RACE reads, gives a single entry per CDR3 protein. The sample has about 29,000 distinct CDR3 sequences, roughly 12% seen once. Sample: PBMCs. These receptors were obtained from a man aged 60-69 years in good health. CDR3s leave out the opening cysteine and the closing phenylalanine or tryptophan. Fields, in order: CDR3 protein, D gene, J gene, V gene. The D gene is left open where the match is weak.

ASSLGLAGGGTGELF TRBD2 TRBJ2-2 TRBV3-1
ASSFDGSFNEQF - TRBJ2-1 TRBV12-3/TRBV12-4
ASSVGLTASPYEQY - TRBJ2-7 TRBV9
SVDGWVERETQY - TRBJ2-5 TRBV29-1
SAPRAMTADGEQY - TRBJ2-7 TRBV20-1
SVEQFIETEAF - TRBJ1-1 TRBV29-1
ASSLDRGQETQY TRBD1 TRBJ2-5 TRBV14
ASSLLAGGHNEQF TRBD2 TRBJ2-1 TRBV5-1
ATSRRTNTGELF - TRBJ2-2 TRBV15
ASSPAVALRYEQY - TRBJ2-7 TRBV14
ASRPYGSALNEQF - TRBJ2-1 TRBV5-1
SVDPTSDDTQY TRBD2 TRBJ2-3 TRBV29-1
ASSQDVGIGTGELF - TRBJ2-2 TRBV4-3
SAPLRGEQY - TRBJ2-7 TRBV20-1
ASSLSRDRGYQPQH TRBD1 TRBJ1-5 TRBV5-5
SAWGKAGGADTQY TRBD2 TRBJ2-3 TRBV20-1
ASSLAGLATQETQY TRBD2 TRBJ2-5 TRBV5-4
ASSPGTTYEQF TRBD2 TRBJ2-1 TRBV5-1
ASSSPSRYEQY - TRBJ2-7 TRBV7-9
ASSQVGGGQETQY - TRBJ2-5 TRBV3-1
ASSQDGYYYEQY - TRBJ2-7 TRBV4-3
ASSSRTSKGNEQF TRBD2 TRBJ2-1 TRBV5-1
ASSHSNGRAGGELF TRBD2 TRBJ2-2 TRBV18
ASSKPLATEQF - TRBJ2-1 TRBV12-3/TRBV12-4
ASSYSWTGDYEQY TRBD1 TRBJ2-7 TRBV6-5
ASSSGSGGLTDTQY TRBD2 TRBJ2-3 TRBV12-3/TRBV12-4
ASSGTGGGYT TRBD1 TRBJ1-2 TRBV6-5
ASSSTGVPDTQY TRBD1 TRBJ2-3 TRBV5-1
ASSPIGAYEQY - TRBJ2-7 TRBV5-1
ASSESGLAEDTGELF TRBD2 TRBJ2-2 TRBV10-1
ASRFRTGGSHEQY TRBD1 TRBJ2-7 TRBV9
ASSAHRDRGAGYT TRBD1 TRBJ1-2 TRBV11-2
AISAAPEELRVTEAF - TRBJ1-1 TRBV10-3
ASSSAAVNSPLH - TRBJ1-6 TRBV19
SVEMRLAGALNTGELF TRBD2 TRBJ2-2 TRBV29-1
ASSQDLAGAPETQY - TRBJ2-5 TRBV4-3
SVTTGTDLYEQY TRBD1 TRBJ2-7 TRBV29-1
ASSGNWDGELF - TRBJ2-2 TRBV7-9
ASSFGTGEQPQH TRBD1 TRBJ1-5 TRBV5-5
ASSLRPSGMADTQY TRBD2 TRBJ2-3 TRBV5-1
ASSLPGTGTTGELF TRBD1 TRBJ2-2 TRBV5-1
ASSWGSGTVASEKLF TRBD1 TRBJ1-4 TRBV5-1
ASSEYGPTYEQY - TRBJ2-7 TRBV2
ASSLGPSGRTTSYEQY - TRBJ2-7 TRBV7-8
ASSPGTLYYEQY - TRBJ2-7 TRBV5-1